The 24 T cell receptor beta chains presented below share a single source sample, sequenced in a study of cytomegalovirus exposure and HLA in healthy donors. TCRdb's copy holds only in-frame clones and misses some; the assay was immunoSEQ multiplex PCR. Here the sample spans under 75,000 clones, 95% to 97% being singletons. Material for sequencing was PBMCs. The receptors originated from a woman younger than 30 in good health and CMV-seropositive.

This chain uses TRBV7-9 with TRBJ1-4, with TRBD1 matching 11 bases. The CDR3 loop spans 17 amino acids. Germline V CDR1 and CDR2: SEHNR, FQNEAQ (reference sequence). J gave up 2 bases and V 6 bases, and 8 bases lay outside the gene matches. The CDR3 DNA sequence: TGTGCCAGCAGTTCCGGACAGGGGGCTTCGACTAATGAAAAACTGTTTTTT. Translating it yields CASSSGQGASTNEKLFF.

The chain carries TRBV7-3 and TRBJ2-1; D is perhaps TRBD2 (6 bases). There are 14 residues in the CDR3. Germline-derived CDR1 and CDR2 are SGHTA and FQGTGA. V shed 2 bases and J shed 4 bases, with 9 bases lying between them. The CDR3 bases are TGTGCCAGCAGCTTAGGGACTTTATACAATGAGCAGTTCTTC. Residues: CASSLGTLYNEQFF.

The V call is TRBV27, the J call TRBJ2-1; 8 bases fit TRBD2. Trimming at V came to 3 bases and at J to 4 bases, leaving 2 bases not matched to a gene. CDR3 length: 14 residues. Germline assignment: CDR1 MNHEY and CDR2 SMNVEV (reference sequence). CDR3 sequence: CASSLPSGYNEQFF. The CDR3 DNA is TGTGCCAGCAGTTTGCCTAGCGGGTACAATGAGCAGTTCTTC.

The genes are TRBV14 and TRBJ2-1, with 7 bases fitting TRBD2. Germline lookup yields CDR1 SGHDN and CDR2 FVKESK. Trimming cost V 2 bases and J 7 bases; bases outside gene matches: 11. The CDR3 loop spans 16 amino acids. The CDR3: CASSQTRDYPLNEQFF. CDR3 nucleotides: TGTGCCAGCAGCCAAACCCGGGACTACCCCTTGAATGAGCAGTTCTTC.

The chain combines TRBV7-8 with TRBJ2-7; 8 positions match TRBD2. With V trimmed by 5 bases and J by 7 bases, 13 bases remained unmatched. Germline V gene sequence: CDR1 SGHVS, CDR2 FQNEAQ. The CDR3 has 15 residues. Here the CDR3 reads CASSLGSAGDFEQYF. DNA for the CDR3: TGTGCCAGCAGCCTGGGGTCAGCGGGAGATTTTGAGCAGTACTTC.

The chain is built from TRBV2 and TRBJ2-3, with a weak D call TRBD1 (5 bases). The CDR3 length is 15 residues. Germline V gene data show CDR1 as SNHLY and CDR2 as FYNNEI. The V end was cut by 4 bases, the J end by 2 bases, with 13 bases between. For the CDR3, the DNA is TGTGCCAGCAGTGGAAGGGGCGATCTCACAGATACGCAGTATTTT. Its protein is CASSGRGDLTDTQYF.

This rearrangement joins TRBV5-4 to TRBJ2-1; 14 positions match TRBD2. Germline values: CDR1 SGHNT, CDR2 YYREEE (reference sequence). The V segment lost 3 bases and the J segment 10 bases; nucleotides outside the gene matches: 6. The CDR3 has 15 amino acids. CDR3 coding DNA: TGTGCCAGCAGCTCCGGGACTAGCGGGAGATGGGAGCAGTTCTTC. As protein: CASSSGTSGRWEQFF.

This rearrangement joins TRBV5-1 to TRBJ2-7, with D maybe TRBD1 (6 bases). Trimming left V 0 bases short and J 6 bases short, with 16 bases between. Germline lookup yields CDR1 SGHRS and CDR2 YFSETQ. The CDR3 covers 15 residues. The DNA of the CDR3 is TGCGCCAGCAGCTTGGTTTGGGGGCCTAATGTCGAGCAGTACTTC. This codes for CASSLVWGPNVEQYF. Full variable domain (missing parts from reference TRBV5-1 and TRBJ2-7): KAGVTQTPRYLIKTRGQQVTLSCSPISGHRSVSWYQQTPGQGLQFLFEYFSETQRNKGNFPGRFSGRQFSNSRSEMNVSTLELGDSALYLCASSLVWGPNVEQYFGPGTRLTVT.

V usage is TRBV7-2 and J usage is TRBJ1-3; D unresolved. This CDR3 is built from 15 residues. In germline, CDR1 is SGHTA, CDR2 FQGNSA. Deletions cut 0 bases from V and 0 bases from J, with 6 bases between. The CDR3 protein is CASSLAGISGNTIYF. In DNA, the CDR3 is TGTGCCAGCAGCTTAGCCGGGATCTCTGGAAACACCATATATTTT.

The CDR3 sequence: CSVTESYGYTF. CDR3 in DNA: TGCAGCGTGACAGAAAGCTATGGCTACACCTTC. The V gene is TRBV29-1, the J gene TRBJ1-2, with D maybe TRBD1 (5 bases). With 6 bases removed from V and 4 bases from J, the gap between germline ends came to 9 bases. The CDR3 consists of 11 residues. Per the germline V gene, CDR1 is SQVTM and CDR2 is ANQGSEA.

The chain links TRBV9 to TRBJ2-1; no firm D call. Trimming removed 0 bases from V and 6 bases from J, with 4 bases in between. Germline V gives CDR1 SGDLS, CDR2 YYNGEE. This CDR3 contains 12 residues. CDR3 nucleotide sequence: TGTGCCAGCAGCGTAGGTCTCAATGAGCAGTTCTTC. Translating it yields CASSVGLNEQFF.

As concerns this clone: This sample also contains other DNA sequences that code for the same CDR3. J is TRBJ1-1 and V is TRBV27; D is perhaps TRBD1 (5 bases). The V end was cut by 5 bases, the J end by 1 base, with 8 bases between. Germline assignment: CDR1 MNHEY and CDR2 SMNVEV (reference sequence). The CDR3 loop spans 13 amino acids. CDR3 region: CASSRTGNTEAFF. The CDR3 DNA sequence: TGTGCCAGCAGTCGTACAGGGAACACTGAAGCTTTCTTT.

The J gene is TRBJ2-2, the V gene TRBV5-1; D uncertain. V shed 1 base and J shed 6 bases, with 7 bases lying between them. The germline CDR1 and CDR2 sequences are SGHRS and YFSETQ. The CDR3 is 13 amino acids. The CDR3 reads CASSLQASGELFF. CDR3 sequence (DNA): TGCGCCAGCAGCTTGCAGGCTTCCGGGGAGCTGTTTTTT. Supplemented by reference TRBV5-1 and TRBJ2-2, the full variable domain reads KAGVTQTPRYLIKTRGQQVTLSCSPISGHRSVSWYQQTPGQGLQFLFEYFSETQRNKGNFPGRFSGRQFSNSRSEMNVSTLELGDSALYLCASSLQASGELFFGEGSRLTVL.

The V call is TRBV27, the J call TRBJ2-7; 7 bases are a match to TRBD1. The J segment lost 2 bases and the V segment lost 3 bases, leaving 1 base of the junction unmatched. CDR1 and CDR2 (germline): MNHEY, SMNVEV (reference sequence). CDR3 length: 13 residues. CDR3 protein: CASSLTGTYEQYF. The CDR3, as DNA: TGTGCCAGCAGTTTGACAGGGACCTACGAGCAGTACTTC.

This rearrangement joins TRBV5-5 to TRBJ2-7, with 11 bases matching TRBD1. Germline CDR1 is SGHKS and CDR2 is YYEKEE (reference sequence). J gave up 0 bases and V 1 base, and 9 bases lay outside the gene matches. There are 18 residues in the CDR3. This chain's CDR3 is CASSLRLDRGLYSYEQYF. For the CDR3, the DNA is TGTGCCAGCAGCTTGAGACTGGACAGGGGGCTGTACTCCTACGAGCAGTACTTC.

The J gene is TRBJ2-7, the V gene TRBV6-6; possible D gene TRBD2, 5 bases. There are 12 residues in the CDR3. V gave up 2 bases and J gave up 5 bases, with 7 bases separating them. Looked up from germline, CDR1 is MNHNY and CDR2 is SVGAGI (reference sequence). CDR3 sequence reads: CASSYEGHEQYF. The DNA of the CDR3 is TGTGCCAGCAGTTACGAGGGCCACGAGCAGTACTTC.

The table lists this clone with a count of one. The chain is built from TRBV7-9 and TRBJ2-7; 14 positions match TRBD2. The CDR3 consists of 16 residues. Per germline, CDR1 SEHNR and CDR2 FQNEAQ (reference sequence). Losses at the gene ends were 5 bases for V and 5 bases for J; bases not matched to a gene: 8. The CDR3 here is CASSAPGLAGVNEQYF. The CDR3 coding sequence is TGTGCCAGCAGCGCCCCGGGACTAGCGGGAGTCAACGAGCAGTACTTC.

This rearrangement joins TRBV10-3 to TRBJ2-3; 8 bases fit TRBD2. The CDR3 loop spans 15 amino acids. Looked up from germline, CDR1 is ENHRY and CDR2 is SYGVKD. The trim removed 5 bases at V and 0 bases at J, leaving 4 bases unmatched. In DNA, the CDR3 is TGTGCCATCAGTCGGACTAGCCCAAGCACAGATACGCAGTATTTT. Translated, it gives CAISRTSPSTDTQYF.

The CDR3: CASSEDLLPGTSIDEQFF. Here the CDR3 DNA reads TGTGCCAGCAGTGAAGACTTGCTTCCGGGGACTAGTATAGATGAGCAGTTCTTC. This chain links TRBV6-1 with TRBJ2-1; 8 bases match TRBD2. The CDR3 spans 18 residues. The trim removed 1 base at V and 8 bases at J, leaving 16 bases unmatched. Per the germline V gene, CDR1 is MNHNS and CDR2 is SASEGT.

The V and J genes are TRBV27 and TRBJ1-2; D gene ambiguous. The CDR3 contains 12 residues. Germline loops: CDR1 MNHEY, CDR2 SMNVEV (reference sequence). V dropped 4 bases and J dropped 6 bases, with 9 bases sitting between them. CDR3 sequence: CASSSPPDGYTF. CDR3 DNA sequence: TGTGCCAGCAGTTCCCCCCCCGATGGCTACACCTTC.

The V gene is TRBV29-1, the J gene TRBJ2-4; 10 bases match TRBD1. The J segment lost 6 bases and the V segment lost 4 bases, leaving 9 bases of the junction unmatched. The germline gives CDR1 SQVTM, CDR2 ANQGSEA. The CDR3 length is 15 residues. CDR3 sequence (DNA): TGCAGCGTTGCCGGACAGGGGGGCAGAGTAAACATTCAGTACTTC. Translated: CSVAGQGGRVNIQYF.

The chain couples TRBV28 to TRBJ1-1, with D perhaps matching TRBD1 (6 bases). The CDR3 consists of 13 residues. V was cut by 4 bases and J by 6 bases, with 12 bases left in between. Per germline, CDR1 MDHEN and CDR2 SYDVKM. DNA for the CDR3: TGTGCCAGCAGTTACAGGGAAATGGCTGAAGCTTTCTTT. The encoded protein is CASSYREMAEAFF. The entire variable domain, with the rest obtained from reference TRBV28 and TRBJ1-1, is as follows: DVKVTQSSRYLVKRTGEKVFLECVQDMDHENMFWYRQDPGLGLRLIYFSYDVKMKEKGDIPEGYSVSREKKERFSLILESASTNQTSMYLCASSYREMAEAFFGQGTRLTVV.

This rearrangement joins TRBV10-1 to TRBJ1-1, with TRBD1 matching over 12 bases. Germline V gene sequence: CDR1 WNHNN, CDR2 SYGVQD (reference sequence). V was pared by 2 bases and J by 4 bases, with 11 bases of the junction left unmatched. The CDR3 consists of 18 residues. The CDR3 is CASSEGGQGAVCSTEAFF. CDR3 coding DNA: TGCGCCAGCAGTGAGGGGGGACAGGGGGCGGTGTGTAGCACTGAAGCTTTCTTT.

The chain carries TRBV5-4 and TRBJ1-2; 7 positions agree with TRBD1. Looked up from germline, CDR1 is SGHNT and CDR2 is YYREEE (reference sequence). Trimming removed 5 bases from V and 0 bases from J; junction bases left unmatched: 7. The CDR3 totals 15 residues. CDR3 amino acids: CASRHRDRTNYGYTF. CDR3 coding DNA: TGTGCCAGCAGGCACCGGGACAGAACTAACTATGGCTACACCTTC. The whole variable domain, filled in from reference TRBV5-4 and TRBJ1-2, reads ETGVTQSPTHLIKTRGQQVTLRCSSQSGHNTVSWYQQALGQGPQFIFQYYREEENGRGNFPPRFSGLQFPNYSSELNVNALELDDSALYLCASRHRDRTNYGYTFGSGTRLTVV.